This entry lists 2 T cell receptor beta chains sequenced from one sample in a study of CD8 T cells in ankylosing spondylitis (dated by TCRdb to 2016 to 2017). The method was 5' RACE. The sequencer listed for this sample is Illumina HiSeq 2500. TCRdb redid the processing of the public reads, applying fastp at Q25 and MiXCR, and retained in-frame beta chains. Each record represents a unique CDR3 protein, reported with the most common genes and DNA among its rows. This sample is represented by about 140,000 distinct CDR3 sequences; about 7% of them were singletons. Of the sample, roughly 12% is held by the ten largest clones. The sample consisted of blood, either unsorted or a sorted T cell fraction (not recorded which). Receptor source: a female donor with ankylosing spondylitis or in good health (not recorded which).

V usage is TRBV28 and J usage is TRBJ2-2, with D possibly TRBD1 on 5 matching bases. CDR3 length: 16 amino acids. The germline CDR1 and CDR2 sequences are MDHEN and SYDVKM. The V end lost 0 bases, the J end lost 7 bases, and 15 bases lay between the germline ends. As DNA, the CDR3 is TGTGCCAGCAGTTTATGGGCCGGCCAGGGAAGCGGGGAGCTGTTTTTT. This encodes CASSLWAGQGSGELFF.

This clonotype has ten or more counts. The genes are TRBV5-1 and TRBJ2-5, with D perhaps TRBD1 (5 bases). This CDR3 is 13 amino acids long. V was clipped by 6 bases and J by 5 bases, with 14 bases between them. Looked up from germline, CDR1 is SGHRS and CDR2 is YFSETQ. The CDR3 DNA is TGCGCCAGCACCTCCAGGGTGAGGGAGACCCAGTACTTC. It specifies CASTSRVRETQYF.